Listed below are T cell receptor beta chains from one sample, sequenced in a study of blood T cell repertoires in COVID-19. Generated by immunoSEQ multiplex PCR, the TCRdb table keeps only in-frame clones and is missing some. The sample consists of roughly 230,000 clones, about 88% of them appearing once. The sequenced sample consisted of PBMCs or T cells enriched from blood (not recorded which). These receptors were taken from a woman aged 50 to 60 who had been exposed to COVID-19. Both conserved end residues are part of each CDR3. The D gene is left open where the match is weak. Where a row states a size, it is once, few, many or the class of an expanded clone; other rows omit it.

clone_size: .
d_call: .
j_call: TRBJ2-5
v_call: TRBV29-1
cdr3_nt: TGCAGCTCCTCCGGGACTCCCGGGACCCAGTACTTC
cdr3_aa: CSSSGTPGTQYF

clone_size: .
d_call: .
j_call: TRBJ2-1
v_call: TRBV19
cdr3_nt: TGTGCCAGTAGAAGGGGGGGTAGGGCCGAGCAGTTCTTC
cdr3_aa: CASRRGGRAEQFF

clone_size: .
d_call: TRBD2
j_call: TRBJ2-5
v_call: TRBV5-5
cdr3_nt: TGTGCCAGCAGCTACGGGACTAAAACGGGGGGGACCCAGTACTTC
cdr3_aa: CASSYGTKTGGTQYF

clone_size: .
d_call: TRBD1
j_call: TRBJ1-4
v_call: TRBV29-1
cdr3_nt: TGCAGCGCAACCAGGACAGGAGGGGAAAAACTGTTTTTT
cdr3_aa: CSATRTGGEKLFF

clone_size: few
d_call: TRBD1
j_call: TRBJ1-6
v_call: TRBV19
cdr3_nt: TGTGCCAGTAGTAACACGATACAGGGGAGGAATTCACCCCTCCACTTT
cdr3_aa: CASSNTIQGRNSPLHF

clone_size: .
d_call: .
j_call: TRBJ1-4
v_call: TRBV2
cdr3_nt: TGTGCCAGTTACCCGGGACTGGTTAATGAAAAACTGTTTTTT
cdr3_aa: CASYPGLVNEKLFF

clone_size: .
d_call: .
j_call: TRBJ1-4
v_call: TRBV29-1
cdr3_nt: TGCAGCTCCAGGGTCAACGCTAATGAAAAACTGTTTTTT
cdr3_aa: CSSRVNANEKLFF

clone_size: .
d_call: TRBD1
j_call: TRBJ1-2
v_call: TRBV9
cdr3_nt: TGTGCCAGCAGCCCAAACACAGGGGCTAACTATGGCTACACCTTC
cdr3_aa: CASSPNTGANYGYTF

clone_size: once
d_call: TRBD1
j_call: TRBJ1-1
v_call: TRBV5-4
cdr3_nt: TGTGCCAGCAGCGTCACAGGGGGCGGGAGGAACACTGAAGCTTTCTTT
cdr3_aa: CASSVTGGGRNTEAFF

clone_size: .
d_call: .
j_call: TRBJ2-4
v_call: TRBV6-6
cdr3_nt: TGTGCCAGCCGAAACCCTCAGGGACTAGCCAAAAACATTCAGTACTTC
cdr3_aa: CASRNPQGLAKNIQYF

clone_size: .
d_call: .
j_call: TRBJ2-5
v_call: TRBV5-1
cdr3_nt: TGCGCCAGCAGTGTCTCTAGCCCGGATAGAGAGACCCAGTACTTC
cdr3_aa: CASSVSSPDRETQYF

clone_size: .
d_call: TRBD1
j_call: TRBJ1-1
v_call: TRBV5-4
cdr3_nt: TGTGCCAGCAGCCGGGACAGGGGGCTTACTGAAGCTTTCTTT
cdr3_aa: CASSRDRGLTEAFF

clone_size: .
d_call: TRBD1
j_call: TRBJ2-7
v_call: TRBV28
cdr3_nt: TGTGCCAGCAGTTTCAGGGGGATCCCCTACGAGCAGTACTTC
cdr3_aa: CASSFRGIPYEQYF

clone_size: .
d_call: .
j_call: TRBJ2-7
v_call: TRBV12-3/TRBV12-4
cdr3_nt: TGTGCCAGCGGGGGGTTTTACGAGCAGTACTTC
cdr3_aa: CASGGFYEQYF

clone_size: .
d_call: .
j_call: TRBJ2-1
v_call: TRBV14
cdr3_nt: TGTGCCAGCACCGAAGGTAGCGGCGTATACAATGAGCAGTTCTTC
cdr3_aa: CASTEGSGVYNEQFF

clone_size: .
d_call: TRBD1
j_call: TRBJ1-2
v_call: TRBV6-2/TRBV6-3
cdr3_nt: TGTGCCAGCAGTCTGGGACAGAACTATGGCTACACCTTC
cdr3_aa: CASSLGQNYGYTF

clone_size: .
d_call: .
j_call: TRBJ1-3
v_call: TRBV12-3/TRBV12-4
cdr3_nt: TGTGCCAGCAGTTTGAGGAACACCATATATTTT
cdr3_aa: CASSLRNTIYF

clone_size: few
d_call: TRBD1
j_call: TRBJ2-2
v_call: TRBV5-1
cdr3_nt: TGCGCCAGCAGACCCGGGACAGGGGACACCGGGGAGCTGTTTTTT
cdr3_aa: CASRPGTGDTGELFF

clone_size: .
d_call: TRBD1
j_call: TRBJ1-6
v_call: TRBV7-2
cdr3_nt: TGTGCCAGCAGCTTGGACAGGGCCGGGGTTTCACCCCTCCACTTT
cdr3_aa: CASSLDRAGVSPLHF

clone_size: .
d_call: .
j_call: TRBJ1-1
v_call: TRBV19
cdr3_nt: TGTGCCACTCGCCGGGAAGAGGGAAGCGCTGAAGCTTTCTTT
cdr3_aa: CATRREEGSAEAFF

clone_size: .
d_call: TRBD1
j_call: TRBJ1-2
v_call: TRBV24-1
cdr3_nt: TGTGCCACCAGTGATACAGGGGGCGCCGATGGCTACACCTTC
cdr3_aa: CATSDTGGADGYTF

clone_size: .
d_call: .
j_call: TRBJ2-1
v_call: TRBV29-1
cdr3_nt: TGCAGCGTTGAAGGAGGGTTTTCCTACAATGAGCAGTTCTTC
cdr3_aa: CSVEGGFSYNEQFF

clone_size: once
d_call: .
j_call: TRBJ1-2
v_call: TRBV30
cdr3_nt: TGTGCCTGGAGTCCCACGCGGTCAGAGGACACCTTC
cdr3_aa: CAWSPTRSEDTF

clone_size: .
d_call: TRBD1
j_call: TRBJ2-1
v_call: TRBV5-4
cdr3_nt: TGTGCCAGCAGCCCGGGGGACAGGGCCCAGAATGAGCAGTTCTTC
cdr3_aa: CASSPGDRAQNEQFF

clone_size: .
d_call: .
j_call: TRBJ2-7
v_call: TRBV6-5
cdr3_nt: TGTGCCACCTCGTCCGAGGCCACTCTGGGCGAGCAGTACTTC
cdr3_aa: CATSSEATLGEQYF

clone_size: .
d_call: .
j_call: TRBJ2-7
v_call: TRBV15
cdr3_nt: TGTGCCACGTCGAGTACCAGCGGCGAGCAGTACTTC
cdr3_aa: CATSSTSGEQYF

clone_size: .
d_call: TRBD1
j_call: TRBJ1-1
v_call: TRBV3-1/TRBV3-2
cdr3_nt: TGTGCCAGCAGCCTGGGCCAGGGGGCCGGGGAAGCTTTCTTT
cdr3_aa: CASSLGQGAGEAFF

clone_size: once
d_call: .
j_call: TRBJ1-1
v_call: TRBV14
cdr3_nt: TGTGCCAGCAGCTTACAGGGATGGGGAACAAACACTGAAGCTTTCTTT
cdr3_aa: CASSLQGWGTNTEAFF

clone_size: once
d_call: .
j_call: TRBJ1-5
v_call: TRBV6-1
cdr3_nt: TGTGCCAGCGGCACAGGAGACACGTCCCAGCATTTT
cdr3_aa: CASGTGDTSQHF

clone_size: .
d_call: .
j_call: TRBJ2-2
v_call: TRBV10-3
cdr3_nt: TGTGCCATCAGTCGGGCCCAGGGAGGAAACACCGGGGAGCTGTTTTTT
cdr3_aa: CAISRAQGGNTGELFF

clone_size: .
d_call: TRBD2
j_call: TRBJ2-1
v_call: TRBV4-1
cdr3_nt: TGCGCCAGCAGCCCTTTAGCGGGGGGGCCCATGACGGAGCAGTTCTTC
cdr3_aa: CASSPLAGGPMTEQFF

clone_size: .
d_call: .
j_call: TRBJ2-2
v_call: TRBV2
cdr3_nt: TGTGCCAGCAGTGTAGGCGGTCCGAACACCGGGGAGCTGTTTTTT
cdr3_aa: CASSVGGPNTGELFF

clone_size: .
d_call: .
j_call: TRBJ1-1
v_call: TRBV5-5
cdr3_nt: TGTGCCAGCAGCCCGGGAGGGGGGTTGAACACTGAAGCTTTCTTT
cdr3_aa: CASSPGGGLNTEAFF

clone_size: .
d_call: TRBD1
j_call: TRBJ2-7
v_call: TRBV7-9
cdr3_nt: TGTGCCAGCAGCTGGGGACAGGGGGTCGACGAGCAGTACTTC
cdr3_aa: CASSWGQGVDEQYF

clone_size: .
d_call: TRBD1
j_call: TRBJ1-1
v_call: TRBV7-2
cdr3_nt: TGTGCCAGCAGCACTAGACAGGGGAACACTGAAGCTTTCTTT
cdr3_aa: CASSTRQGNTEAFF

clone_size: .
d_call: .
j_call: TRBJ2-7
v_call: TRBV5-6
cdr3_nt: TGTGCCAGCAGCTCGTGGACAGTATACGACGAGCAGTACTTC
cdr3_aa: CASSSWTVYDEQYF

clone_size: .
d_call: .
j_call: TRBJ1-2
v_call: TRBV12-3/TRBV12-4
cdr3_nt: TGTGCCAGCAGTTTACTCCGGGTTTATGGCTACACCTTC
cdr3_aa: CASSLLRVYGYTF